These T cell receptor beta chains were read from a single sample in a study of T cells in tumors after PD-1 blockade. TCRdb keeps only in-frame clones here, not all; method: immunoSEQ multiplex PCR. The sample shows 45,000 to 60,000 clones, roughly 80% of them seen only once. The sample was PBMCs, taken before anti-PD-1 therapy. The receptor source for this set is a human donor with advanced basal cell or squamous cell carcinoma (not recorded which). The CDR3 runs from the conserved cysteine through the conserved F or W. D genes are given only for firm matches. Rows give clone size only sometimes, using once, few, many, or a class for an expanded clone.

clone size: once
V gene: TRBV3-1/TRBV3-2
J gene: TRBJ2-1
D gene: NA
CDR3 DNA: TGTGCCAGCACCGGCTTCGATGAGCAGTTCTTC
CDR3 protein: CASTGFDEQFF

clone size: NA
V gene: TRBV5-1
J gene: TRBJ2-5
D gene: NA
CDR3 DNA: TGCGCCAGCAGCTTGGCGGTAGGGGTGATGGAGACCCAGTACTTC
CDR3 protein: CASSLAVGVMETQYF

clone size: NA
V gene: TRBV19
J gene: TRBJ2-7
D gene: NA
CDR3 DNA: TGTGCCAGTAGTATCTCGCGGGGTTCCAATTTAGTCCTACCAACCTACGAGCAGTACTTC
CDR3 protein: CASSISRGSNLVLPTYEQYF

clone size: NA
V gene: TRBV6-6
J gene: TRBJ1-1
D gene: TRBD1
CDR3 DNA: TGTGCCAGCATTGCTACAGGGGCGCGAACTGAAGCTTTCTTT
CDR3 protein: CASIATGARTEAFF

clone size: NA
V gene: TRBV3-1/TRBV3-2
J gene: TRBJ1-1
D gene: NA
CDR3 DNA: TGTGCCAGCAGCGGCCTGGGGGGGGGTACTGAAGCTTTCTTT
CDR3 protein: CASSGLGGGTEAFF

clone size: few
V gene: TRBV15
J gene: TRBJ2-7
D gene: TRBD1
CDR3 DNA: TGTGCCACCAGCAGAGGAGGACAGGGCTACGAGCAGTACTTC
CDR3 protein: CATSRGGQGYEQYF

clone size: NA
V gene: TRBV6-5
J gene: TRBJ1-5
D gene: NA
CDR3 DNA: TGTGCCAGCAGTTACTATGGGGTAGGCCAGCCCCAGCATTTT
CDR3 protein: CASSYYGVGQPQHF

clone size: NA
V gene: TRBV27
J gene: TRBJ2-1
D gene: NA
CDR3 DNA: TGTGCCAGCACTCCGCTGAGGGATCCCTACAATGAGCAGTTCTTC
CDR3 protein: CASTPLRDPYNEQFF

clone size: NA
V gene: TRBV19
J gene: TRBJ1-1
D gene: TRBD1
CDR3 DNA: TGTGCCAGTAGTTTGGCAGGGGGGATAAAAGTGAACACTGAAGCTTTCTTT
CDR3 protein: CASSLAGGIKVNTEAFF

clone size: NA
V gene: TRBV9
J gene: TRBJ1-2
D gene: NA
CDR3 DNA: TGTGCCAGCAGCGAGTTCAGGGATTCGATTTATGGCTACACCTTC
CDR3 protein: CASSEFRDSIYGYTF

clone size: NA
V gene: TRBV4-1
J gene: TRBJ2-5
D gene: TRBD2
CDR3 DNA: TGCGCCAGCAGCCAAGTTGGCGGGAGACTTCAGGAGACCCAGTACTTC
CDR3 protein: CASSQVGGRLQETQYF

clone size: few
V gene: TRBV11-2
J gene: TRBJ2-7
D gene: NA
CDR3 DNA: TGTGCCAGCAGCTTAACGGGATCTAATCCCGGACTTTCCTACGAGCAGTACTTC
CDR3 protein: CASSLTGSNPGLSYEQYF

clone size: NA
V gene: TRBV7-9
J gene: TRBJ1-1
D gene: NA
CDR3 DNA: TGTGCCAGCAGCTTAGACGGGACAACTGAAGCTTTCTTT
CDR3 protein: CASSLDGTTEAFF

clone size: NA
V gene: TRBV5-1
J gene: TRBJ1-1
D gene: NA
CDR3 DNA: TGCGCCAGCAGCTTGAGACAGACCATGAACACTGAAGCTTTCTTT
CDR3 protein: CASSLRQTMNTEAFF

clone size: NA
V gene: TRBV5-4
J gene: TRBJ2-7
D gene: NA
CDR3 DNA: TGTGCCAGCAGCCTGGACCAGGGGACCTACGAGCAGTACTTC
CDR3 protein: CASSLDQGTYEQYF

clone size: once
V gene: TRBV6-6
J gene: TRBJ2-7
D gene: NA
CDR3 DNA: TGTGCCAGCAGTTACCTGGAGGGGGCTACCTACGAGCAGTACTTC
CDR3 protein: CASSYLEGATYEQYF

clone size: NA
V gene: TRBV7-2
J gene: TRBJ1-2
D gene: TRBD1
CDR3 DNA: TGTGCCGGAATGACAGGGTGGCGTGGCTACACCTTC
CDR3 protein: CAGMTGWRGYTF

clone size: NA
V gene: TRBV2
J gene: TRBJ2-1
D gene: NA
CDR3 DNA: TGTGCCAACCCAACTGCGGGTCTCAATGAGCAGTTCTTC
CDR3 protein: CANPTAGLNEQFF

clone size: NA
V gene: TRBV27
J gene: TRBJ2-5
D gene: NA
CDR3 DNA: TGTGCCAGCAACAGACCACCAGGGGGGGGGCAAGAGACCCAGTACTTC
CDR3 protein: CASNRPPGGGQETQYF

clone size: NA
V gene: TRBV11-3
J gene: TRBJ2-1
D gene: NA
CDR3 DNA: TGTGCCAGCAGCTTAGATCGACATGAGCAGTTCTTC
CDR3 protein: CASSLDRHEQFF

clone size: NA
V gene: TRBV6-2/TRBV6-3
J gene: TRBJ1-1
D gene: NA
CDR3 DNA: TGTGCCAGCAGTTACTCGATGCAACGGGGGCAGACGAACACTGAAGCTTTCTTT
CDR3 protein: CASSYSMQRGQTNTEAFF

clone size: NA
V gene: TRBV5-1
J gene: TRBJ1-1
D gene: TRBD1
CDR3 DNA: TGCGCCAGCAGCTTGGCCGCAGGGGGCACTGAAGCTTTCTTT
CDR3 protein: CASSLAAGGTEAFF

clone size: NA
V gene: TRBV19
J gene: TRBJ2-1
D gene: NA
CDR3 DNA: TGTGCCAGTAGTATATTCGCCCAAGGCTCCAATGAGCAGTTCTTC
CDR3 protein: CASSIFAQGSNEQFF

clone size: NA
V gene: TRBV6-1
J gene: TRBJ2-7
D gene: NA
CDR3 DNA: TGTGCCAGCAGTGAACAGGGAATTTCCTACGAGCAGTACTTC
CDR3 protein: CASSEQGISYEQYF

clone size: NA
V gene: TRBV6-5
J gene: TRBJ1-6
D gene: NA
CDR3 DNA: TGTGCCAGCAGTTACTCCTCTACAGTCTATAATTCACCCCTCCACTTT
CDR3 protein: CASSYSSTVYNSPLHF

clone size: NA
V gene: TRBV5-1
J gene: TRBJ1-5
D gene: TRBD1
CDR3 DNA: TGCGCCAGCAGCGAGGGGACAGGAGGGAAGCCCCAGCATTTT
CDR3 protein: CASSEGTGGKPQHF

clone size: NA
V gene: TRBV6-5
J gene: TRBJ2-5
D gene: NA
CDR3 DNA: TGTGCCAGCAGCGGATACTTCTGGGAGACCCAGTACTTC
CDR3 protein: CASSGYFWETQYF

clone size: few
V gene: TRBV19
J gene: TRBJ1-2
D gene: TRBD1
CDR3 DNA: TGTGCCAGTACCCTAGGGACAGGACAGGGTTATGGCTACACCTTC
CDR3 protein: CASTLGTGQGYGYTF

clone size: NA
V gene: TRBV6-6
J gene: TRBJ1-2
D gene: NA
CDR3 DNA: TGTGCCAGCAGCTTTCTGAGAGAGTCCTACACCTTC
CDR3 protein: CASSFLRESYTF

clone size: NA
V gene: TRBV5-1
J gene: TRBJ1-1
D gene: NA
CDR3 DNA: TGCGCCAGCAGCTTGTCCGGGTTGAACACTGAAGCTTTCTTT
CDR3 protein: CASSLSGLNTEAFF

clone size: NA
V gene: TRBV27
J gene: TRBJ2-3
D gene: TRBD2
CDR3 DNA: TGTGCCTGTTCTGCGCGGGGGGGCCTGTCAGATACGCAGTATTTT
CDR3 protein: CACSARGGLSDTQYF

clone size: NA
V gene: TRBV15
J gene: TRBJ2-3
D gene: NA
CDR3 DNA: TGTGCCACCACCCCGGGTAGCGGCCTCACAGATACGCAGTATTTT
CDR3 protein: CATTPGSGLTDTQYF

clone size: NA
V gene: TRBV11-1
J gene: TRBJ2-1
D gene: TRBD1
CDR3 DNA: TGTGCCAGCAGCTTAGGGCGCAGGGGGCCCAGTGAGCAGTTCTTC
CDR3 protein: CASSLGRRGPSEQFF

clone size: NA
V gene: TRBV5-5
J gene: TRBJ1-2
D gene: NA
CDR3 DNA: TGTGCCAGCAGCCCCCAGGGACCTTTGGGGTCATACTATGGCTACACCTTC
CDR3 protein: CASSPQGPLGSYYGYTF

clone size: NA
V gene: TRBV28
J gene: TRBJ1-5
D gene: NA
CDR3 DNA: TGTGCCAGCAGTCAGGGTTGGGAAACCTATAGCAATCAGCCCCAGCATTTT
CDR3 protein: CASSQGWETYSNQPQHF

clone size: NA
V gene: TRBV21-1
J gene: TRBJ2-4
D gene: NA
CDR3 DNA: TGTGCCAGCAGCAAAGCTCTAAGCATTCAGTACTTC
CDR3 protein: CASSKALSIQYF

clone size: NA
V gene: TRBV12-3/TRBV12-4
J gene: TRBJ1-1
D gene: NA
CDR3 DNA: TGTGCCAGCAGTCGGGATATGAACACTGAAGCTTTCTTT
CDR3 protein: CASSRDMNTEAFF

clone size: NA
V gene: TRBV6-5
J gene: TRBJ2-2
D gene: NA
CDR3 DNA: TGTGCCAGCACCGAAGGCGGTGGCACCGGGGAGCTGTTTTTT
CDR3 protein: CASTEGGGTGELFF

clone size: NA
V gene: TRBV5-5
J gene: TRBJ2-2
D gene: TRBD2
CDR3 DNA: TGTGCCAGCAGCCCGGGACTAGCGGGACGGGGGGAGCTGTTTTTT
CDR3 protein: CASSPGLAGRGELFF

clone size: NA
V gene: TRBV24-1
J gene: TRBJ2-1
D gene: TRBD2
CDR3 DNA: TGTGCCACCAGTGATAGTGAAAGCGGGGTCTACAATGAGCAGTTCTTC
CDR3 protein: CATSDSESGVYNEQFF

clone size: NA
V gene: TRBV6-2/TRBV6-3
J gene: TRBJ2-1
D gene: TRBD1
CDR3 DNA: TGTGCCAGCAGTTACGGAGCCGTGACAGGGGGAATTTCGGTTGAGCAGTTCTTC
CDR3 protein: CASSYGAVTGGISVEQFF

clone size: NA
V gene: TRBV23-1
J gene: TRBJ1-2
D gene: TRBD1
CDR3 DNA: TGCGCCAGCACCCTAAACGGACAGGGTAACTATGGCTACACCTTC
CDR3 protein: CASTLNGQGNYGYTF

clone size: NA
V gene: TRBV9
J gene: TRBJ2-3
D gene: TRBD2
CDR3 DNA: TGTGCCAGCAGCGCGCGAGGCCTAGCGGGAGATCTCAGTGGGAAGACGCAGTATTTT
CDR3 protein: CASSARGLAGDLSGKTQYF

clone size: NA
V gene: TRBV28
J gene: TRBJ2-3
D gene: NA
CDR3 DNA: TGTGCCAGCAGTTTTGTACAAGATACGCAGTATTTT
CDR3 protein: CASSFVQDTQYF

clone size: NA
V gene: TRBV5-4
J gene: TRBJ2-7
D gene: NA
CDR3 DNA: TGTGCCAGCAGCTTGAATTCCCGACCCGCTGAGGTAGAGCAGTACTTC
CDR3 protein: CASSLNSRPAEVEQYF

clone size: NA
V gene: TRBV10-3
J gene: TRBJ1-1
D gene: TRBD1
CDR3 DNA: TGTGCCATCACCCAGGGGGGTAACTTGAACACTGAAGCTTTCTTT
CDR3 protein: CAITQGGNLNTEAFF

clone size: NA
V gene: TRBV7-2
J gene: TRBJ1-5
D gene: NA
CDR3 DNA: TGTGCCAGCAGCTTACGTTCAGGATCGGGTAGCAATCAGCCCCAGCATTTT
CDR3 protein: CASSLRSGSGSNQPQHF

clone size: NA
V gene: TRBV4-1
J gene: TRBJ2-1
D gene: NA
CDR3 DNA: TGCGCCAGCAGCCAAGAAGGCGGTTATGAGCAGTTCTTC
CDR3 protein: CASSQEGGYEQFF

clone size: NA
V gene: TRBV6-5
J gene: TRBJ2-3
D gene: NA
CDR3 DNA: TGTGCCAGCACCCCATCCTTCAGTCCCCAGGATACGCAGTATTTT
CDR3 protein: CASTPSFSPQDTQYF

clone size: few
V gene: TRBV28
J gene: TRBJ2-1
D gene: TRBD1
CDR3 DNA: TGTGCCAGCAGCTCCGATGGGCAGGGGGCGAGAAATGAGCAGTTCTTC
CDR3 protein: CASSSDGQGARNEQFF

clone size: NA
V gene: TRBV12-3/TRBV12-4
J gene: TRBJ2-7
D gene: NA
CDR3 DNA: TGTGCCAGCAGACCCACAGGGTCCTACGAGCAGTACTTC
CDR3 protein: CASRPTGSYEQYF

clone size: NA
V gene: TRBV6-1
J gene: TRBJ1-1
D gene: NA
CDR3 DNA: TGTGCCAGCAGTGAAGGGCCTCCGACCCAAGCTTTCTTT
CDR3 protein: CASSEGPPTQAFF

clone size: NA
V gene: TRBV19
J gene: TRBJ2-7
D gene: TRBD1
CDR3 DNA: TGTGCCAGTAGTCGGGACAGGGAACGAAGCAAGCAGTACTTC
CDR3 protein: CASSRDRERSKQYF

clone size: NA
V gene: TRBV7-9
J gene: TRBJ2-3
D gene: TRBD2
CDR3 DNA: TGTGCCAGCAGCTTATCTAGCGGGAGTAGGGCAGATACGCAGTATTTT
CDR3 protein: CASSLSSGSRADTQYF

clone size: NA
V gene: TRBV18
J gene: TRBJ2-3
D gene: NA
CDR3 DNA: TGTGCCAGCTCCCGCGGACAAAGCACAGATACGCAGTATTTT
CDR3 protein: CASSRGQSTDTQYF

clone size: NA
V gene: TRBV6-2/TRBV6-3
J gene: TRBJ2-5
D gene: NA
CDR3 DNA: TGTGCCAGCAGTTACTCGATCACTGTCAAGGAGACCCAGTACTTC
CDR3 protein: CASSYSITVKETQYF

clone size: NA
V gene: TRBV2
J gene: TRBJ1-4
D gene: NA
CDR3 DNA: TGTGCCAGCAGTCGCAGGGAGAATGAAAAACTGTTTTTT
CDR3 protein: CASSRRENEKLFF

clone size: NA
V gene: TRBV18
J gene: TRBJ1-4
D gene: NA
CDR3 DNA: TGTGCCAGCTCACCGGGGACACGAAGTGTTAATGAAAAACTGTTTTTT
CDR3 protein: CASSPGTRSVNEKLFF

clone size: NA
V gene: TRBV7-2
J gene: TRBJ2-3
D gene: TRBD2
CDR3 DNA: TGTGCCAGCAGCTGGACTTTAGCGGGGGGGCCCGCAGATACGCAGTATTTT
CDR3 protein: CASSWTLAGGPADTQYF